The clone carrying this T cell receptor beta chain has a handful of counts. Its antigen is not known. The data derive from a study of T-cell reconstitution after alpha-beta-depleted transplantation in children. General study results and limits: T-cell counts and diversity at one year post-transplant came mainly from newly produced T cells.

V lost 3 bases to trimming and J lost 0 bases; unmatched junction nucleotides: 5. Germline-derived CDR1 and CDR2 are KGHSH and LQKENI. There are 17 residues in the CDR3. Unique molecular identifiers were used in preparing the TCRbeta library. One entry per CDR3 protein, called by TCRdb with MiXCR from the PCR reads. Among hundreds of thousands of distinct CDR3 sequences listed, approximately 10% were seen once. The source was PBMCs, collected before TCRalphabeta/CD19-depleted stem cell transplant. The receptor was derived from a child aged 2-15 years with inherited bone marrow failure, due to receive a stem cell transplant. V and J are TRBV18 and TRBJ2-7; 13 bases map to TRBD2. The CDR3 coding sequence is TGTGCCAGCTCACCCTCGGGACTAGCGGGAAGCTCCTACGAGCAGTACTTC. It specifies CASSPSGLAGSSYEQYF.